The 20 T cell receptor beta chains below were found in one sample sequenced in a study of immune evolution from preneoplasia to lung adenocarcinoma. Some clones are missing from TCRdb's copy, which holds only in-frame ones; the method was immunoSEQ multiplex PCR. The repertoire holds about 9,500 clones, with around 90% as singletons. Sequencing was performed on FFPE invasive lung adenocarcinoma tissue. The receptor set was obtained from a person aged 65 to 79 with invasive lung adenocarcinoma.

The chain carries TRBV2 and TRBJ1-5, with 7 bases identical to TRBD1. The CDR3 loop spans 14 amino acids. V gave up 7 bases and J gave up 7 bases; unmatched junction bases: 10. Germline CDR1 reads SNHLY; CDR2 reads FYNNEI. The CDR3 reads CASNQGGVVQPQHF. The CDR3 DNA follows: TGTGCCAGCAACCAAGGGGGCGTAGTCCAGCCCCAGCATTTT.

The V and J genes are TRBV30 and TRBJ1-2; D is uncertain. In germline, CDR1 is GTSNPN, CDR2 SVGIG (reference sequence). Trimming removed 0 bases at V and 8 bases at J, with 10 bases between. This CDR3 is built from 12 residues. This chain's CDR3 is CAWSVLVDGYTF. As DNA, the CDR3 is TGTGCCTGGAGTGTACTAGTAGACGGCTACACCTTC. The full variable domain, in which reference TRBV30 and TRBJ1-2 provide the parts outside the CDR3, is SQTIHQWPATLVQPVGSPLSLECTVEGTSNPNLYWYRQAAGRGLQLLFYSVGIGQISSEVPQNLSASRPQDRQFILSSKKLLLSDSGFYLCAWSVLVDGYTFGSGTRLTVV.

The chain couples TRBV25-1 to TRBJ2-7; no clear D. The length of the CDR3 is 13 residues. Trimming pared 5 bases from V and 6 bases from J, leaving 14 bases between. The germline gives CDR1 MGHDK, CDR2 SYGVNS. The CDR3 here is CASSRMEFSEQYF. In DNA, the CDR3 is TGTGCCAGCAGTAGGATGGAATTTAGCGAGCAGTACTTC.

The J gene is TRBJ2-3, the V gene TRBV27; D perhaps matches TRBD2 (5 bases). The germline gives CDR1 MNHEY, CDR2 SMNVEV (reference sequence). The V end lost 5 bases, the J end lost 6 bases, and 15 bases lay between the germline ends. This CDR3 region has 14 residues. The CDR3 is CASSPRAHGDTQYF. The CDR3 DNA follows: TGTGCCAGCAGTCCGAGGGCCCACGGGGATACGCAGTATTTT.

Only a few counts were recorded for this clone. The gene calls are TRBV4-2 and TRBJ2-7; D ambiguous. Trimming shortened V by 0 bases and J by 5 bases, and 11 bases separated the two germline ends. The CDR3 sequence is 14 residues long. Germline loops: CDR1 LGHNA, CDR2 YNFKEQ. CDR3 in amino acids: CASSQDIEVDEQYF. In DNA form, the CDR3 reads TGTGCCAGCAGCCAAGACATAGAGGTGGACGAGCAGTACTTC.

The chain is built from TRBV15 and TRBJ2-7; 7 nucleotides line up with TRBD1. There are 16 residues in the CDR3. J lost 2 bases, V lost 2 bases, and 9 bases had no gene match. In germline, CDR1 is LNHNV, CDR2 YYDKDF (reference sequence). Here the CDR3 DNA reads TGTGCCACCAGCAGACCTCCCGGGACAGTTCCCTACGAGCAGTACTTC. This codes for CATSRPPGTVPYEQYF.

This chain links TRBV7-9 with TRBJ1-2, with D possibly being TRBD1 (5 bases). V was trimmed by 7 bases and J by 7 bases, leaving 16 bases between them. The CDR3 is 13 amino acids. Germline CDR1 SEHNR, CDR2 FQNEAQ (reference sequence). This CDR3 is CASTEGGGAGYTF. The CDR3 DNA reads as TGTGCCAGCACCGAGGGAGGCGGGGCTGGCTACACCTTC.

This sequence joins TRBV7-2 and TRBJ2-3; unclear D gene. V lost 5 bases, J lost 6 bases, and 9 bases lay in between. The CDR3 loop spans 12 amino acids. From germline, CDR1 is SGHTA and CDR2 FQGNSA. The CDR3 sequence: CASSDPTDTQYF. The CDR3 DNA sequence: TGTGCCAGCAGCGACCCGACGGATACGCAGTATTTT.

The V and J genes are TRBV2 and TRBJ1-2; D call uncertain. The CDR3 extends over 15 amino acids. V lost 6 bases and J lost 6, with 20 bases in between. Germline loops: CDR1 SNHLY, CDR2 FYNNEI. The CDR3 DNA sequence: TGTGCCAGCAGCACCACAGACGGGGTTGTGAATGGCTACACCTTC. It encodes CASSTTDGVVNGYTF. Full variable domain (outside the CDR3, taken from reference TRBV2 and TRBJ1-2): EPEVTQTPSHQVTQMGQEVILRCVPISNHLYFYWYRQILGQKVEFLVSFYNNEISEKSEIFDDQFSVERPDGSNFTLKIRSTKLEDSAMYFCASSTTDGVVNGYTFGSGTRLTVV.

The CDR3 DNA is TGTGCCTGGAGTATAAAACAGTTCAGATCGGGGGCCTCTGGAAACACCATATATTTT. Protein product: CAWSIKQFRSGASGNTIYF. The rearrangement joins TRBV30 to TRBJ1-3; D might be TRBD1 (6 bases). Per germline, CDR1 GTSNPN and CDR2 SVGIG (reference sequence). The CDR3 is 19 amino acids. V was cut by 2 bases and J by 0 bases, with 23 bases left in between.

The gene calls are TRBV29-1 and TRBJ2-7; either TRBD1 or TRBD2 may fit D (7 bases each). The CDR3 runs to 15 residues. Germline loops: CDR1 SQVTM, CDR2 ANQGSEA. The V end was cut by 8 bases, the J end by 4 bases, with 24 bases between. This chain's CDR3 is CSPDFSPGGEYEQYF. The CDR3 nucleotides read TGCAGCCCCGACTTTTCCCCAGGGGGGGAGTACGAGCAGTACTTC.

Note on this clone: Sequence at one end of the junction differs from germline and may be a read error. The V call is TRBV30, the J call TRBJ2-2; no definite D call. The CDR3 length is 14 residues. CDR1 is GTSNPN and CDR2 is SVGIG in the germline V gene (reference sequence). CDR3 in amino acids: CAWSVATYTGELFF. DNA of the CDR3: TGTGCTTGGAGTGTAGCTACTTACACCGGGGAGCTGTTTTTT.

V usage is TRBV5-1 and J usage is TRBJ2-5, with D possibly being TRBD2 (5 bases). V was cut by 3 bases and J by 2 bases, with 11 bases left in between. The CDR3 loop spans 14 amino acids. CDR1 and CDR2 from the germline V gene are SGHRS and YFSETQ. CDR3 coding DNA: TGCGCCAGCAGCTACTCGGGGTCACAAGAGACCCAGTACTTC. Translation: CASSYSGSQETQYF. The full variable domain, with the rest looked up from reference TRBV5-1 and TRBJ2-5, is KAGVTQTPRYLIKTRGQQVTLSCSPISGHRSVSWYQQTPGQGLQFLFEYFSETQRNKGNFPGRFSGRQFSNSRSEMNVSTLELGDSALYLCASSYSGSQETQYFGPGTRLLVL.

The CDR3 DNA follows: TGTGCCAGCAGTGAAGCTCGGGCGGGACTAGCTTCGGATGAGCAGTTCTTC. Translated, it gives CASSEARAGLASDEQFF. V gene TRBV2 combines with J gene TRBJ2-1; 9 bases agree with TRBD2. This CDR3 contains 17 residues. Germline CDR1 SNHLY, CDR2 FYNNEI. Losses at the gene ends were 0 bases for V and 8 bases for J; bases not matched to a gene: 11. Using reference TRBV2 and TRBJ2-1 for the parts outside the CDR3, the full variable domain is EPEVTQTPSHQVTQMGQEVILRCVPISNHLYFYWYRQILGQKVEFLVSFYNNEISEKSEIFDDQFSVERPDGSNFTLKIRSTKLEDSAMYFCASSEARAGLASDEQFFGPGTRLTVL.

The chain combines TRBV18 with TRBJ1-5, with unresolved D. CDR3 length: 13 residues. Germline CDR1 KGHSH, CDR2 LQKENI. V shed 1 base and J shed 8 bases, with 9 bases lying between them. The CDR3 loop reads CASSPLPAEPQHF. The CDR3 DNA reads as TGTGCCAGCTCACCACTTCCGGCAGAGCCCCAGCATTTT.

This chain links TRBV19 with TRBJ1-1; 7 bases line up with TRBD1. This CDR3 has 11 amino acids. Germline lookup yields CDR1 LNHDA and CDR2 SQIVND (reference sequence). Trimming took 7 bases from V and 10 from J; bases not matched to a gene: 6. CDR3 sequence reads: CASNLGGAAFF. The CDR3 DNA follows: TGTGCCAGTAATTTAGGGGGCGCAGCTTTCTTT.

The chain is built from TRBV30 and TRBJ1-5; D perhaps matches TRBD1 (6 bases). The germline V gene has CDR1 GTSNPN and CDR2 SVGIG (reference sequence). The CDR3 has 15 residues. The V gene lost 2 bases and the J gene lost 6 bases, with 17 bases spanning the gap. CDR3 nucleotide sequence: TGTGCCTGGAGTTGGGGGCTGGGAGAGTCTCAGCCCCAGCATTTT. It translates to CAWSWGLGESQPQHF. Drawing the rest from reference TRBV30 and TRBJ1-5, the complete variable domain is SQTIHQWPATLVQPVGSPLSLECTVEGTSNPNLYWYRQAAGRGLQLLFYSVGIGQISSEVPQNLSASRPQDRQFILSSKKLLLSDSGFYLCAWSWGLGESQPQHFGDGTRLSIL.

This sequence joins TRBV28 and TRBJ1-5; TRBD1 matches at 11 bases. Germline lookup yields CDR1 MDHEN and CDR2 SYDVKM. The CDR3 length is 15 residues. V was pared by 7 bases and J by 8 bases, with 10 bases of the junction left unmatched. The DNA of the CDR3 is TGTGCCAGCATGACCGGGACAGGGGGTTTAAAGCCCCAGCATTTT. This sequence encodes CASMTGTGGLKPQHF.

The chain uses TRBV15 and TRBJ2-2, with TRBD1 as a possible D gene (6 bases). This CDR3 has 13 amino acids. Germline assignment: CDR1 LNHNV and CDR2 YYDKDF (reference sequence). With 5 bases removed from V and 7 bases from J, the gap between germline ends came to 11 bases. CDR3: CATSLQGDGELFF. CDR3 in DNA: TGTGCCACCAGCTTACAGGGTGACGGGGAGCTGTTTTTT.

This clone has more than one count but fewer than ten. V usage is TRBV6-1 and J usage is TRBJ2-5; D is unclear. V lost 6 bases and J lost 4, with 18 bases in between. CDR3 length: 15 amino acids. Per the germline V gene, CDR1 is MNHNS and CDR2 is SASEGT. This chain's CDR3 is CASSPTGSNRETQYF. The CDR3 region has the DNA TGTGCCAGCAGCCCCACCGGGTCCAACCGAGAGACCCAGTACTTC.